The rows below give T cell receptor beta chains drawn from one sample of a study of beta chain features in type 1 diabetes. Profiled with immunoSEQ multiplex PCR; TCRdb holds only in-frame clones, not every one. The profile shows hundreds of thousands of clones, roughly 12% of them singletons. The source material was naive CD4+ T cells from blood. These receptors came from a man aged 18 to 29 in good health. Each CDR3 is given with its conserved first and last residue. The D gene is left open where the match is weak. Part of the rows lack a size; the others show once, few, many or a class for expanded clones.

clone_size: NA
j_call: TRBJ2-6
d_call: TRBD1
v_call: TRBV6-5
cdr3_aa: CASSTGGFGANVLTF
cdr3_nt: TGTGCCAGCTCGACAGGGGGTTTTGGGGCCAACGTCCTGACTTTC

clone_size: few
j_call: TRBJ2-1
d_call: NA
v_call: TRBV7-2
cdr3_aa: CASTLQMGQFF
cdr3_nt: TGTGCCAGCACCCTACAGATGGGGCAGTTCTTC

clone_size: NA
j_call: TRBJ1-1
d_call: TRBD1
v_call: TRBV15
cdr3_aa: CATSSRSGQPQKGAFF
cdr3_nt: TGTGCCACCAGCAGCCGTTCGGGACAGCCCCAAAAAGGAGCTTTCTTT

clone_size: few
j_call: TRBJ2-1
d_call: TRBD1
v_call: TRBV10-3
cdr3_aa: CAISEGDSREQFF
cdr3_nt: TGTGCCATCAGTGAAGGGGACAGCCGGGAGCAGTTCTTC

clone_size: NA
j_call: TRBJ2-6
d_call: TRBD2
v_call: TRBV28
cdr3_aa: CASTRLAGGLGANVLTF
cdr3_nt: TGTGCCAGCACCAGACTAGCGGGGGGGCTTGGGGCCAACGTCCTGACTTTC

clone_size: NA
j_call: TRBJ2-3
d_call: TRBD1
v_call: TRBV30
cdr3_aa: CAWSPGDRETDTQYF
cdr3_nt: TGTGCCTGGAGCCCCGGTGACAGGGAGACAGATACGCAGTATTTT

clone_size: NA
j_call: TRBJ2-2
d_call: NA
v_call: TRBV20-1
cdr3_aa: CSASQTGELFF
cdr3_nt: TGCAGTGCTAGTCAAACCGGGGAGCTGTTTTTT

clone_size: NA
j_call: TRBJ1-5
d_call: NA
v_call: TRBV4-2
cdr3_aa: CASSQDSAGQVSNQPQHF
cdr3_nt: TGTGCCAGCAGCCAAGATAGTGCGGGGCAGGTAAGCAATCAGCCCCAGCATTTT

clone_size: few
j_call: TRBJ1-2
d_call: NA
v_call: TRBV25-1
cdr3_aa: CASSRDGTRGYGYTF
cdr3_nt: TGTGCCAGCAGTCGGGACGGGACTCGGGGCTATGGCTACACCTTC

clone_size: NA
j_call: TRBJ1-1
d_call: NA
v_call: TRBV27
cdr3_aa: CASSSPGLENTEAFF
cdr3_nt: TGTGCCAGCAGTTCCCCAGGGTTGGAGAACACTGAAGCTTTCTTT

clone_size: NA
j_call: TRBJ2-7
d_call: NA
v_call: TRBV28
cdr3_aa: CASSLGGTASYEQYF
cdr3_nt: TGTGCCAGCAGTTTAGGAGGGACAGCCTCCTACGAGCAGTACTTC

clone_size: few
j_call: TRBJ1-1
d_call: TRBD1
v_call: TRBV7-3
cdr3_aa: CASSRDRGPGETEAFF
cdr3_nt: TGTGCCAGCAGCCGCGACAGGGGGCCCGGCGAGACTGAAGCTTTCTTT

clone_size: few
j_call: TRBJ2-3
d_call: TRBD2
v_call: TRBV4-1
cdr3_aa: CASSQDSGITDTQYF
cdr3_nt: TGCGCCAGCAGCCAAGACAGCGGGATCACAGATACGCAGTATTTT

clone_size: NA
j_call: TRBJ1-2
d_call: NA
v_call: TRBV9
cdr3_aa: CASSVLGNYGYTF
cdr3_nt: TGTGCCAGCAGCGTGCTAGGCAACTATGGCTACACCTTC

clone_size: few
j_call: TRBJ1-5
d_call: NA
v_call: TRBV14
cdr3_aa: CASSQDRNQPQHF
cdr3_nt: TGTGCCAGCAGCCAAGACAGAAATCAGCCCCAGCATTTT

clone_size: few
j_call: TRBJ2-3
d_call: NA
v_call: TRBV15
cdr3_aa: CATSATGRSTDTQYF
cdr3_nt: TGTGCCACCTCTGCGACGGGGAGATCCACAGATACGCAGTATTTT

clone_size: few
j_call: TRBJ2-4
d_call: NA
v_call: TRBV7-2
cdr3_aa: CASSFGNGRLVADIQYF
cdr3_nt: TGTGCCAGCAGCTTCGGGAACGGTAGGCTAGTAGCGGACATTCAGTACTTC

clone_size: NA
j_call: TRBJ2-7
d_call: TRBD2
v_call: TRBV28
cdr3_aa: CASSPSGGENEQYF
cdr3_nt: TGTGCCAGCAGTCCCTCGGGGGGGGAAAACGAGCAGTACTTC

clone_size: few
j_call: TRBJ1-1
d_call: NA
v_call: TRBV5-1
cdr3_aa: CASSARGYTEAFF
cdr3_nt: TGCGCCAGCAGCGCCCGTGGCTACACTGAAGCTTTCTTT

clone_size: NA
j_call: TRBJ2-5
d_call: TRBD2
v_call: TRBV4-3
cdr3_aa: CASSQGLAGDGTQYF
cdr3_nt: TGCGCCAGCAGCCAAGGACTAGCGGGGGACGGGACCCAGTACTTC

clone_size: NA
j_call: TRBJ2-1
d_call: TRBD2
v_call: TRBV7-6
cdr3_aa: CASSSTSGSDNEQFF
cdr3_nt: TGTGCCAGCAGCTCCACTAGCGGGAGCGACAATGAGCAGTTCTTC

clone_size: few
j_call: TRBJ2-2
d_call: NA
v_call: TRBV7-2
cdr3_aa: CASSLVGENTGELFF
cdr3_nt: TGTGCCAGCAGCTTAGTAGGGGAGAACACCGGGGAGCTGTTTTTT

clone_size: NA
j_call: TRBJ2-4
d_call: TRBD2
v_call: TRBV19
cdr3_aa: CASSPGLAGVRNIQYF
cdr3_nt: TGTGCCAGTAGCCCTGGACTAGCGGGAGTTAGAAACATTCAGTACTTC

clone_size: few
j_call: TRBJ1-5
d_call: NA
v_call: TRBV18
cdr3_aa: CASSQDLNQPQHF
cdr3_nt: TGTGCCAGCTCGCAGGACTTGAATCAGCCCCAGCATTTT

clone_size: few
j_call: TRBJ1-2
d_call: TRBD1
v_call: TRBV11-2
cdr3_aa: CASSLSRRGLGYTF
cdr3_nt: TGTGCCAGCAGCTTATCGAGGAGGGGGCTTGGCTACACCTTC

clone_size: NA
j_call: TRBJ1-2
d_call: NA
v_call: TRBV29-1
cdr3_aa: CSAAVGSDYGYTF
cdr3_nt: TGCAGCGCTGCGGTTGGGTCTGACTATGGCTACACCTTC

clone_size: NA
j_call: TRBJ2-3
d_call: NA
v_call: TRBV4-3
cdr3_aa: CASSQLATSTDTQYF
cdr3_nt: TGCGCCAGCAGCCAACTTGCTACTAGCACAGATACGCAGTATTTT

clone_size: NA
j_call: TRBJ1-2
d_call: TRBD1
v_call: TRBV28
cdr3_aa: CASSSGQGIYGYTF
cdr3_nt: TGTGCCAGCAGTTCCGGACAGGGTATCTATGGCTACACCTTC

clone_size: NA
j_call: TRBJ1-1
d_call: NA
v_call: TRBV6-1
cdr3_aa: CASNRQRNTEAFF
cdr3_nt: TGTGCCAGCAATCGACAGCGGAACACTGAAGCTTTCTTT